Listed below are T cell receptor beta chains from one sample, sequenced in a study of blood T cell repertoires in COVID-19. This table comes from immunoSEQ multiplex PCR, and its TCRdb copy is limited to in-frame clones, with some not included. This table has approximately 240,000 clones, around 84% appearing once. Sequenced: peripheral blood. The source of these receptors is a woman aged 40-49 years who had recovered from COVID-19. CDR3s include the opening cysteine and the closing phenylalanine or tryptophan. Fields, in order: CDR3 length, clone size, V gene, D gene, J gene, CDR3 DNA, CDR3 protein. The D gene is left open where the match is weak. Size values are once, few and many counts, or a class for expanded clones, and some rows have none.

>12|NA|TRBV2|NA|TRBJ2-2
TGTGCCAGCACGGGGAACACCGGGGAGCTGTTTTTT
CASTGNTGELFF
>13|NA|TRBV12-3/TRBV12-4|NA|TRBJ1-6
TGTGCCAGCAGCCTCGGGGTCCATTCACCCCTCCACTTT
CASSLGVHSPLHF
>12|NA|TRBV2|NA|TRBJ2-1
TGTGCCAGCAGTGCCGGTGTCCTCCAGCAGTTCTTC
CASSAGVLQQFF
>13|NA|TRBV4-2|NA|TRBJ2-5
TGTGCCAGCAGCCGTTGGCCCAAAGAGACCCAGTACTTC
CASSRWPKETQYF
>14|NA|TRBV19|NA|TRBJ2-5
TGTGCCAGTAGTAGCGGGGGCTTAGTAGAGACCCAGTACTTC
CASSSGGLVETQYF
>15|NA|TRBV18|TRBD2|TRBJ2-3
TGTGCCAGCTCACCAGGTCTAGCGGGCACAGATACGCAGTATTTT
CASSPGLAGTDTQYF
>13|few|TRBV4-3|NA|TRBJ1-2
TGCGCCAGCAGCCAAGACAGCGCCTATGGCTACACCTTC
CASSQDSAYGYTF
>15|NA|TRBV7-2|TRBD2|TRBJ2-1
TGTGCCAGCAGCCCGGGACTAGCGGATAACAATGAGCAGTTCTTC
CASSPGLADNNEQFF
>18|once|TRBV5-1|NA|TRBJ1-1
TGCGCCAGCACCCGAACCAGGTCCTTAGGCGGAGGAGAGACTGAAGCTTTCTTT
CASTRTRSLGGGETEAFF
>12|NA|TRBV12-3/TRBV12-4|TRBD1|TRBJ1-2
TGTGCCAGCAGACAGGGGGCGGGCGGCTACACCTTC
CASRQGAGGYTF
>13|few|TRBV12-3/TRBV12-4|NA|TRBJ1-5
TGTGCCAGCAGTTTTGGGGGCGATCAGCCCCAGCATTTT
CASSFGGDQPQHF
>13|NA|TRBV19|TRBD1|TRBJ1-4
TGTGCCAGTAGTATGGGGACAGATGAAAAACTGTTTTTT
CASSMGTDEKLFF
>13|NA|TRBV7-2|TRBD1|TRBJ1-2
TGTGCCAGCATAAGGCAGGGGGGCGATGGCTACACCTTC
CASIRQGGDGYTF
>15|NA|TRBV7-2|NA|TRBJ1-3
TGTGCCAGCAGCCCAAGCGGGGGGGACGGAAACACCATATATTTT
CASSPSGGDGNTIYF
>14|NA|TRBV11-2|NA|TRBJ2-5
TGTGCCAGCAGCTCTCAGGTAGCGGCAGAGACCCAGTACTTC
CASSSQVAAETQYF
>15|NA|TRBV28|TRBD1|TRBJ1-1
TGTGCCAGCAGTTTGAGGGGGCTCTTGAACACTGAAGCTTTCTTT
CASSLRGLLNTEAFF
>15|NA|TRBV6-5|TRBD2|TRBJ2-2
TGTGCCAGTAGGATGGCTCGGGGGGGCCCCGGGGAGCTGTTTTTT
CASRMARGGPGELFF
>13|once|TRBV30|TRBD1|TRBJ1-4
TGTGCCTACGACAGGGGAGTTAGCGAAAAACTGTTTTTT
CAYDRGVSEKLFF
>16|once|TRBV5-1|NA|TRBJ1-3
TGCGCCAGCAGCTTGGCTGGGGCTGACTCTGGAAACACCATATATTTT
CASSLAGADSGNTIYF
>11|NA|TRBV15|NA|TRBJ1-3
TGTGCCACCAGCTACTCGAACACCATATATTTT
CATSYSNTIYF
>14|NA|TRBV10-3|NA|TRBJ1-2
TGTGCCATCAGTGCCCAGGGCGCTAACTATGGCTACACCTTC
CAISAQGANYGYTF